This note documents a single T cell receptor (beta chain) sequence. Antigen specificity is unknown. The sample originates from a study of T cell repertoires in cytomegalovirus infection. As for the study in general: From public TCR beta signatures came an indication of both CMV infection and matching HLA type. Whole-study findings and limits: Across the ex vivo response, the dominant clonotypes were HLA-C-restricted CMV-specific TCR beta clonotypes.

A single record per CDR3 protein comes from TCRdb applying MiXCR to the reads. The sample has fewer than 300,000 distinct CDR3 sequences, about 26% seen once; the top ten hold roughly 13%. V shed 0 bases and J shed 6 bases, with 7 bases lying between them. This CDR3 comprises 14 residues. Germline values: CDR1 SGHKS, CDR2 YYEKEE (reference sequence). The V call is TRBV5-5, the J call TRBJ1-6; D unclear. The sequencing sample was made of PBMCs. This sequence originates from a human donor in good health (CMV status not recorded). Some clones in this sample may be carry-over from other donors' samples. The CDR3 DNA reads as TGTGCCAGCAGCTTGGTTACGGGTAATTCACCCCTCCACTTT. Translation gives CASSLVTGNSPLHF.